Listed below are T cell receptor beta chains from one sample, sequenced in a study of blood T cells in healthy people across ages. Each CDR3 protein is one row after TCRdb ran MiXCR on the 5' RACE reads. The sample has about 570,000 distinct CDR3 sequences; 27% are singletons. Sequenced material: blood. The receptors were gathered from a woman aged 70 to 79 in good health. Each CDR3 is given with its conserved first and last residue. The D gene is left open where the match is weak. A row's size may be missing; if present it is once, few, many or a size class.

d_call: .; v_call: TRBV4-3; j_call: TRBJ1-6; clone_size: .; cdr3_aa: CASSQDSARQNSPLHF; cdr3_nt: TGCGCCAGCAGCCAAGATAGTGCAAGACAAAATTCACCCCTCCACTTT
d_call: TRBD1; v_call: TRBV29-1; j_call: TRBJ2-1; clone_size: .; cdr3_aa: CSVGQYNEQFF; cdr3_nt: TGCAGCGTGGGACAGTACAATGAGCAGTTCTTC
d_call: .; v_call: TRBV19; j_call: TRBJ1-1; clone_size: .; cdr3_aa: CASSPRTVGHNAEAFF; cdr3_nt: TGTGCCAGTAGTCCGCGGACGGTTGGGCACAACGCTGAAGCTTTCTTT
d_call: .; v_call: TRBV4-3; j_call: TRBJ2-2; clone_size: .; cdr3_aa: CASSSTGTPNTGELFF; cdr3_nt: TGCGCCAGCAGCAGCACCGGGACACCAAACACCGGGGAGCTGTTTTTT
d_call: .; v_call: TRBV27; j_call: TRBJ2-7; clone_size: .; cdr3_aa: CASSRSESSYEQYF; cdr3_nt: TGTGCCAGCAGCCGTAGCGAGAGCTCCTACGAGCAGTACTTC
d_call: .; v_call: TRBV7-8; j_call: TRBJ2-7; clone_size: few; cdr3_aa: CASSLSVSSYEQYF; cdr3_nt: TGTGCCAGCAGTTTATCGGTGAGCTCCTACGAGCAGTACTTC
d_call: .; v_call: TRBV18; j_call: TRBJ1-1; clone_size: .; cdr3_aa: CASSPGWEDTEAFF; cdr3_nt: TGTGCCAGCTCACCCGGCTGGGAGGACACTGAAGCTTTCTTT
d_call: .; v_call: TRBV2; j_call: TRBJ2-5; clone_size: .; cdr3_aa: CASRSRDQGSGTQYF; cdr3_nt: TGTGCCAGCAGGTCCCGGGACCAGGGGTCGGGGACCCAGTACTTC
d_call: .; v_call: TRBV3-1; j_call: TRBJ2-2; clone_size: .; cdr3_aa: CASSQAGHPLMGELFF; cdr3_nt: TGTGCCAGCAGCCAAGCGGGACATCCCTTGATGGGGGAGCTGTTTTTT
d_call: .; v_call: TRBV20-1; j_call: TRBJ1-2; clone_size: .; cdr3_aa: CSAGQWYDGYTF; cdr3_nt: TGCAGTGCTGGACAGTGGTATGATGGCTACACCTTC
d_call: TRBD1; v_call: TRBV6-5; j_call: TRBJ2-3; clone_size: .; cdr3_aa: CASSTSGQGPDTQYF; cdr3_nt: TGTGCCAGCAGTACCTCTGGACAGGGGCCAGATACGCAGTATTTT
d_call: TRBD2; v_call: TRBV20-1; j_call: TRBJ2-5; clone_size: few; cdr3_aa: CSAKPGGQETQYF; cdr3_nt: TGCAGTGCAAAACCGGGGGGACAAGAGACCCAGTACTTC
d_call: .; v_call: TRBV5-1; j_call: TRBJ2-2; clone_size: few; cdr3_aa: CASSFGRGPNTGELFF; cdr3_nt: TGCGCCAGCAGCTTTGGCAGGGGCCCTAACACCGGGGAGCTGTTTTTT
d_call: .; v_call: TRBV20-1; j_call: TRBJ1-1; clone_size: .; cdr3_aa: CSARPFGGDTEAFF; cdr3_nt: TGTAGTGCTAGACCCTTCGGGGGGGACACTGAAGCTTTCTTT
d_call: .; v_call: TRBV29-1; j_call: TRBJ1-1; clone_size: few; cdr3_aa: CSVEPSPGTEAFF; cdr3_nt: TGCAGCGTTGAGCCATCTCCGGGCACTGAAGCTTTCTTT
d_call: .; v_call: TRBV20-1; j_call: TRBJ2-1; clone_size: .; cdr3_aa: CSARRGRGRNEQFF; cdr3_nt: TGCAGTGCTAGGCGTGGTAGGGGCCGGAATGAGCAGTTCTTC
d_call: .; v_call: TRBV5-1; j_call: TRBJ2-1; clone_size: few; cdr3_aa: CASSDSSATYNEQFF; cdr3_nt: TGCGCCAGCAGCGACTCTAGCGCAACCTACAATGAGCAGTTCTTC
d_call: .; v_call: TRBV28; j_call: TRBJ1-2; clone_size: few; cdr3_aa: CASSFLGAHGYTF; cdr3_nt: TGTGCCAGCAGTTTTTTGGGCGCGCATGGCTACACCTTC
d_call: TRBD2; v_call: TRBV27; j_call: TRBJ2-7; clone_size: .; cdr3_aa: CASRRLAGNEQYF; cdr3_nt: TGTGCCAGCAGGAGACTAGCGGGGAACGAGCAGTACTTC
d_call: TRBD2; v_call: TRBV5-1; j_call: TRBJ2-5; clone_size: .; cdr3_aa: CASSLLTSGRMGTQYF; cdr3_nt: TGCGCCAGCAGCCTCCTTACTAGCGGGAGAATGGGGACCCAGTACTTC
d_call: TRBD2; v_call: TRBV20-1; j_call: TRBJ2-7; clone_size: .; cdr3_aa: CSAGAGTSGYEQYF; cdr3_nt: TGCAGTGCTGGGGCCGGGACTAGCGGTTACGAGCAGTACTTC
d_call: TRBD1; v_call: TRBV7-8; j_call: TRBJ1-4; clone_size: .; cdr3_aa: CASSSGQAEVEKLFF; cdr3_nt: TGTGCCAGCAGCTCCGGACAGGCCGAAGTTGAAAAACTGTTTTTT
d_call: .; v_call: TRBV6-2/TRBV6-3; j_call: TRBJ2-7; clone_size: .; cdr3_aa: CASTFVGGNSYEQYF; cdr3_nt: TGTGCCAGCACTTTTGTTGGGGGAAACTCCTACGAGCAGTACTTC
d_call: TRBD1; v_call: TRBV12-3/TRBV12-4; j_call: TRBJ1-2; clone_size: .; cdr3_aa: CASRSDRVGGYTF; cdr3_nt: TGTGCCAGCAGGAGTGACAGGGTTGGCGGCTACACCTTC
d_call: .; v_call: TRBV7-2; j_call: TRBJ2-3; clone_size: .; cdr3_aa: CASSPREDTQCF; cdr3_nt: TGTGCCAGCAGCCCGAGAGAAGATACGCAGTGTTTT
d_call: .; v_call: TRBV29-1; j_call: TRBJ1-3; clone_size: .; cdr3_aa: CSAGWGSGNTIYF; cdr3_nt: TGCAGCGCCGGGTGGGGGTCTGGAAACACCATATATTTT
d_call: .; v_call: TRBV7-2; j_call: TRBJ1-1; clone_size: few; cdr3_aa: CASSLNQGPEAFF; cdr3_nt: TGTGCCAGCAGCTTAAACCAAGGCCCTGAAGCTTTCTTT
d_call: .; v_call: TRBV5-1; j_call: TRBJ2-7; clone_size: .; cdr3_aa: CASSPCSPTGSKAYEQYF; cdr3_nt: TGCGCCAGCAGCCCCTGTAGCCCCACAGGGTCCAAAGCCTACGAGCAGTACTTC
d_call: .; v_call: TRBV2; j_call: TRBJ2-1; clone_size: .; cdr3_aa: CASSEGFLVNEQFF; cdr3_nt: TGTGCCAGCAGTGAAGGCTTTCTAGTCAATGAGCAGTTCTTC
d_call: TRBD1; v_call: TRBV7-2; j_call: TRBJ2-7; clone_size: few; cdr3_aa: CASSSTGDVREQYF; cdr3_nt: TGTGCCAGCAGCTCCACAGGGGATGTTCGCGAGCAGTACTTC
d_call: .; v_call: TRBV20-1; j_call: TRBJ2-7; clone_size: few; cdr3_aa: CSASIQGSYEQYF; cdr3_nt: TGCAGTGCGTCGATACAGGGATCCTACGAGCAGTACTTC
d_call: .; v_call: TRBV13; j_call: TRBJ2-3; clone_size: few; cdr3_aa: CASSLGGGPITDTQYF; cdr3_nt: TGTGCCAGCAGCTTAGGCGGGGGGCCTATCACAGATACGCAGTATTTT
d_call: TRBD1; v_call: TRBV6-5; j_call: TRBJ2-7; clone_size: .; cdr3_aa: CASRAGTGSHEQYF; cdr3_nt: TGTGCCAGCAGAGCCGGGACAGGGAGCCACGAGCAGTACTTC
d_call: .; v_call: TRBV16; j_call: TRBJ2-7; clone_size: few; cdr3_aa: CASSQSRGAQYF; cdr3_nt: TGTGCCAGCAGCCAATCGAGGGGGGCTCAGTACTTC
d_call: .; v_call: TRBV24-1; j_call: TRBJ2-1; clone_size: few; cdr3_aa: CATSESPGRGSYNEQFF; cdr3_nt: TGTGCCACCAGTGAGAGTCCGGGACGAGGGAGCTACAATGAGCAGTTCTTC
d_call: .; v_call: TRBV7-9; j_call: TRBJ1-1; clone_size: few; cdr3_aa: CASSSRDSLAAFF; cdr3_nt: TGTGCCAGCAGCAGCCGGGACTCCTTGGCAGCTTTCTTT
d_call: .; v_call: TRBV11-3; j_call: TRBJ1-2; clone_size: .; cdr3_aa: CASSSSRPFPTF; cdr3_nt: TGTGCCAGCAGCTCCTCCCGACCTTTTCCCACCTTC
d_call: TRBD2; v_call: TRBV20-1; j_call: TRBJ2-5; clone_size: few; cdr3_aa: CSASSGGGFQETQYF; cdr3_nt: TGCAGTGCTAGTAGCGGGGGGGGTTTTCAAGAGACCCAGTACTTC
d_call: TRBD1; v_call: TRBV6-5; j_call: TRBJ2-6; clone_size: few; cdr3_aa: CASSYTRQGLSSGANVLTF; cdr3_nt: TGTGCCAGCAGTTACACCCGACAGGGGTTAAGCTCTGGGGCCAACGTCCTGACTTTC
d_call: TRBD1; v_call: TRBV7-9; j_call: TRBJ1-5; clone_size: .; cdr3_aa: CASSPTGVQPQHF; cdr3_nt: TGTGCCAGCAGCCCGACAGGGGTGCAACCCCAGCATTTT
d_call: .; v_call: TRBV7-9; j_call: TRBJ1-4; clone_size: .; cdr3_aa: CASSLGNTMMFF; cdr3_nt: TGTGCCAGCAGTTTAGGAAACACGATGATGTTTTTT
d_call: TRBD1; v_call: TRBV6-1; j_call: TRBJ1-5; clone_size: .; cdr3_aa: CASSERDRDDRPQHF; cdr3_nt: TGTGCCAGCAGTGAACGGGACAGGGATGATCGGCCCCAGCATTTT
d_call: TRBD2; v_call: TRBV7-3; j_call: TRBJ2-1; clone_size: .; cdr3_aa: CASSWAAGGWNEQFF; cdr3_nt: TGTGCCAGCAGCTGGGCGGCGGGGGGGTGGAATGAGCAGTTCTTC
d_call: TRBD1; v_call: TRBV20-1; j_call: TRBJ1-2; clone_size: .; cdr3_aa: CSATQTGGNYGYTF; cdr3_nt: TGCAGTGCTACCCAGACAGGGGGCAACTATGGCTACACCTTC
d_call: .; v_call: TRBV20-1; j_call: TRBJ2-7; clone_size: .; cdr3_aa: CSTSKHGIPYEQYF; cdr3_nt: TGCAGTACTAGTAAACACGGGATCCCCTACGAGCAGTACTTC
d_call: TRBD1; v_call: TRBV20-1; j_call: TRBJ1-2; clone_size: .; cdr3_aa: CSAVDRGLLREGYTF; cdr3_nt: TGCAGTGCCGTAGACAGGGGTCTTCTGAGAGAAGGCTACACCTTC
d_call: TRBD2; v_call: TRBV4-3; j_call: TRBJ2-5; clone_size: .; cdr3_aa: CASSLMGLDQETQYF; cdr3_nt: TGCGCCAGCAGCCTAATGGGACTAGACCAAGAGACCCAGTACTTC
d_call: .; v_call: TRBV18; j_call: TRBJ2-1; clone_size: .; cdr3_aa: CASSPILLNEQFF; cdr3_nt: TGTGCCAGCTCACCAATCCTTCTAAATGAGCAGTTCTTC
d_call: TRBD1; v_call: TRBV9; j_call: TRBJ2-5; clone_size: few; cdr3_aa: CASSVQGEETQYF; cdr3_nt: TGTGCCAGCAGCGTTCAGGGGGAAGAGACCCAGTACTTC
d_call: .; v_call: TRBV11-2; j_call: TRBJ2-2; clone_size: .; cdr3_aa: CASSWGVAGELFF; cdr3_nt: TGTGCCAGCAGCTGGGGAGTAGCCGGGGAGCTGTTTTTT